This passage covers 21 T cell receptor beta chains from one sample sequenced in a study of post-analysis software for immune sequencing data. Study-wide results and limits: Patients used about 5 TRBV segments, including TRBV5-6, TRBV5-1 and TRBV20-1, more often than controls.

Unique-molecular-identifier-tagged TCR beta cDNA libraries were used. TCRdb ran MiXCR on the PCR reads and lists one entry per CDR3 protein. The sample has approximately 360,000 distinct CDR3 sequences; roughly 30% are singletons. Their antigens remain unidentified. The source material was blood. These receptors originate from a girl between 10 and 17 years old with multiple sclerosis.

This rearrangement joins TRBV6-2 or TRBV6-3 to TRBJ1-5; 9 bases align to TRBD1. The CDR3 has 15 residues. In germline, CDR1 is MNHEY, CDR2 SVGEGT. With 6 bases clipped from V and 7 bases from J, the junction kept 10 bases outside the gene matches. CDR3 residues: CASSKDRGVQQPQHF. Written as DNA, the CDR3 is TGTGCCAGCAGCAAGGACAGGGGTGTACAGCAGCCCCAGCATTTT.

This clonotype was recorded a few times. V and J are TRBV3-1 and TRBJ2-5; 10 nucleotides match TRBD2. J was trimmed by 0 bases and V by 4 bases; bases with no gene match: 2. The CDR3 consists of 15 residues. CDR1 and CDR2 from the germline V gene are LGHDT and YNNKEL (reference sequence). DNA of the CDR3: TGTGCCAGCAGCCGACTAGCGGGCTACCAAGAGACCCAGTACTTC. This translates into CASSRLAGYQETQYF.

The chain links TRBV4-3 to TRBJ2-3; D call uncertain. CDR1 LGHNA and CDR2 YSLEER come from the germline V gene. V was cut by 4 bases and J by 4 bases, with 12 bases left in between. This CDR3 comprises 14 residues. The CDR3 coding sequence is TGCGCCAGCAGCCTGTCGGCGACGCCAGATACGCAGTATTTT. It specifies CASSLSATPDTQYF.

This sequence joins TRBV5-1 and TRBJ2-7; tentatively, D is TRBD1 (5 bases). The CDR3 extends over 14 amino acids. Germline assignment: CDR1 SGHRS and CDR2 YFSETQ. Trimming took 5 bases from V and 0 from J, leaving 12 bases between them. The CDR3 here is CASRETELSYEQYF. CDR3 DNA: TGCGCCAGCAGGGAGACAGAACTCTCCTACGAGCAGTACTTC.

V and J are TRBV4-1 and TRBJ1-2; 9 bases are a match to TRBD1. In germline, CDR1 is MGHRA, CDR2 YSYEKL. The junction had 9 bases not matched to a gene; V was cut back by 3 bases and J by 7 bases. The CDR3 is 15 residues long. The CDR3 DNA reads TGCGCCAGCAGCCACGATCGGGACAGGGTCTCTGGCTACACCTTC. It encodes CASSHDRDRVSGYTF.

In its sample, this clonotype was seen a few times. The rearrangement uses TRBV7-3 and TRBJ2-7; TRBD1 matches at 10 bases. From germline, CDR1 is SGHTA and CDR2 FQGTGA. The CDR3 covers 13 residues. The V segment lost 5 bases and the J segment 7 bases; nucleotides outside the gene matches: 5. CDR3 bases: TGTGCCAGCAGCCGGGACAGGGGTGAGGAGCAGTACTTC. Protein product: CASSRDRGEEQYF.

This clonotype was seen ten or more times. The chain employs TRBV6-1 and TRBJ1-5; D is uncertain. There are 13 residues in the CDR3. In germline, CDR1 is MNHNS, CDR2 SASEGT. V was trimmed by 6 bases and J by 2 bases, leaving 8 bases between them. The CDR3 loop reads CASSPAGNQPQHF. The CDR3 coding sequence is TGTGCCAGCAGCCCGGCGGGCAATCAGCCCCAGCATTTT.

The rearrangement uses TRBV9 and TRBJ2-1; 11 nucleotides match TRBD1. The CDR3 spans 16 residues. V gave up 3 bases and J gave up 7 bases; unmatched junction bases: 9. From germline, CDR1 is SGDLS and CDR2 YYNGEE. CDR3 residues: CASSDYIGQGANEQFF. The CDR3 DNA sequence: TGTGCCAGCAGCGATTACATAGGACAGGGGGCAAATGAGCAGTTCTTC.

The chain couples TRBV12-3 or TRBV12-4 to TRBJ1-1, with D unclear. The CDR3 has 13 residues. V was trimmed by 8 bases and J by 0 bases, leaving 10 bases between them. CDR3 amino acids: CASLLAVNTEAFF. Here the CDR3 DNA reads TGTGCCAGCCTCCTGGCGGTGAACACTGAAGCTTTCTTT.

The chain recombines TRBV19 with TRBJ1-1; TRBD1 matches at 7 bases. This CDR3 has 13 amino acids. The junction had 4 bases not matched to a gene; V was cut back by 4 bases and J by 5 bases. Germline CDR1 is LNHDA and CDR2 is SQIVND (reference sequence). CDR3: CASSTTGETEAFF. The DNA for the CDR3 is TGTGCCAGTAGTACTACAGGGGAGACTGAAGCTTTCTTT.

This clonotype occurred a few times. The chain couples TRBV5-1 to TRBJ2-1; 8 bases line up with TRBD2. V shed 7 bases and J 4 bases; nucleotides not matched to a gene: 7. CDR1 is SGHRS, CDR2 YFSETQ, per germline. CDR3 size: 14 residues. CDR3 residues: CASARGGLYNEQFF. In DNA form, the CDR3 reads TGCGCCAGCGCTCGGGGGGGCCTTTACAATGAGCAGTTCTTC.

This clonotype has just a few counts. The chain has TRBV29-1 and TRBJ1-5; TRBD1 might be the D (6 bases). Trimming shortened V by 5 bases and J by 3 bases, and 11 bases separated the two germline ends. The CDR3 consists of 13 residues. The germline V gene has CDR1 SQVTM and CDR2 ANQGSEA. The CDR3 region is CSVQQGTNQPQHF. The DNA of the CDR3 is TGCAGCGTTCAACAGGGTACCAATCAGCCCCAGCATTTT.

This chain uses TRBV15 with TRBJ1-2; 8 bases align to TRBD1. Germline V gene sequence: CDR1 LNHNV, CDR2 YYDKDF (reference sequence). V lost 1 base, J lost 3 bases, and 7 bases stayed unmatched. The CDR3 covers 16 residues. The CDR3 is CATSRAQGGFYYGYTF. Here the CDR3 DNA reads TGTGCCACCAGCAGAGCACAGGGGGGATTCTACTATGGCTACACCTTC.

The V gene is TRBV3-1, the J gene TRBJ2-7; perhaps TRBD1 as D (6 bases). The CDR3 loop spans 11 amino acids. The ends were cut back, 3 bases at V and 12 bases at J, with 12 bases in the middle. Germline V lookup: CDR1 LGHDT, CDR2 YNNKEL (reference sequence). The CDR3 coding sequence is TGTGCCAGCAGCCAGAGGACAGCGCTGTACTTC. Its translation: CASSQRTALYF.

J is TRBJ2-7 and V is TRBV5-1; D unclear. The CDR3 length is 16 residues. Trimming removed 3 bases at V and 0 bases at J, with 16 bases between. From germline, CDR1 is SGHRS and CDR2 YFSETQ. The CDR3, as DNA: TGCGCCAGCAGCTCCAGTGGTGGACGGAGCTCCTACGAGCAGTACTTC. It codes for CASSSSGGRSSYEQYF.

J is TRBJ2-6 and V is TRBV20-1; D is undetermined. This CDR3 is built from 14 residues. The V gene lost 6 bases and the J gene lost 0 bases, with 9 bases spanning the gap. CDR1 is DFQATT, CDR2 SNEGSKA, per germline (reference sequence). In DNA form, the CDR3 reads TGCAGTGCGAGCCGCTCCTCTGGGGCCAACGTCCTGACTTTC. Translated, it gives CSASRSSGANVLTF.

The V gene is TRBV12-5, the J gene TRBJ2-7; weak D call: TRBD1 (5 bases). The germline V gene has CDR1 LGHNT and CDR2 FRNRAP. Trimming took off 7 bases at V and 2 bases at J, with 12 bases between the two ends. The CDR3 covers 13 residues. CDR3 residues: CASAKGHPYEQYF. Here the CDR3 DNA reads TGTGCTAGTGCCAAGGGGCATCCCTACGAGCAGTACTTC.

This clonotype occurred a few times. The rearrangement links TRBV20-1 to TRBJ2-3, with 9 bases matching TRBD2. The CDR3 has 15 amino acids. The germline gives CDR1 DFQATT, CDR2 SNEGSKA (reference sequence). Trimming at V came to 2 bases and at J to 4 bases, leaving 7 bases not matched to a gene. In DNA form, the CDR3 reads TGCAGTGCTAGACGCCCGGGACTAGCCTCAGATACGCAGTATTTT. Amino acids: CSARRPGLASDTQYF.

The rearrangement uses TRBV20-1 and TRBJ1-6; D is perhaps TRBD1 (5 bases). Looked up from germline, CDR1 is DFQATT and CDR2 is SNEGSKA (reference sequence). Trimming took 3 bases from V and 4 from J, leaving 10 bases between them. This CDR3 is 14 amino acids long. In nucleotides, the CDR3 is TGCAGTGCTAGTACAGGAGATTATAATTCACCCCTCCACTTT. This encodes CSASTGDYNSPLHF.

This rearrangement joins TRBV7-2 to TRBJ2-7; 7 positions match TRBD2. With V trimmed by 8 bases and J by 3 bases, 10 bases remained unmatched. Germline V gene lookup returns CDR1 SGHTA and CDR2 FQGNSA. This CDR3 is 14 amino acids long. CDR3 sequence (DNA): TGTGCCAGCGGAGCGGGACCCTCGGGCTACGAGCAGTACTTC. Amino acid sequence: CASGAGPSGYEQYF.

J is TRBJ2-1 and V is TRBV27, with D perhaps being TRBD1 or TRBD2 (5 bases each). This CDR3 is built from 15 residues. V gave up 8 bases and J gave up 0 bases, with 14 bases separating them. Germline loops: CDR1 MNHEY, CDR2 SMNVEV (reference sequence). The CDR3 spells CASGIGTVSYNEQFF. DNA for the CDR3: TGTGCCAGCGGTATCGGGACGGTCTCCTACAATGAGCAGTTCTTC.